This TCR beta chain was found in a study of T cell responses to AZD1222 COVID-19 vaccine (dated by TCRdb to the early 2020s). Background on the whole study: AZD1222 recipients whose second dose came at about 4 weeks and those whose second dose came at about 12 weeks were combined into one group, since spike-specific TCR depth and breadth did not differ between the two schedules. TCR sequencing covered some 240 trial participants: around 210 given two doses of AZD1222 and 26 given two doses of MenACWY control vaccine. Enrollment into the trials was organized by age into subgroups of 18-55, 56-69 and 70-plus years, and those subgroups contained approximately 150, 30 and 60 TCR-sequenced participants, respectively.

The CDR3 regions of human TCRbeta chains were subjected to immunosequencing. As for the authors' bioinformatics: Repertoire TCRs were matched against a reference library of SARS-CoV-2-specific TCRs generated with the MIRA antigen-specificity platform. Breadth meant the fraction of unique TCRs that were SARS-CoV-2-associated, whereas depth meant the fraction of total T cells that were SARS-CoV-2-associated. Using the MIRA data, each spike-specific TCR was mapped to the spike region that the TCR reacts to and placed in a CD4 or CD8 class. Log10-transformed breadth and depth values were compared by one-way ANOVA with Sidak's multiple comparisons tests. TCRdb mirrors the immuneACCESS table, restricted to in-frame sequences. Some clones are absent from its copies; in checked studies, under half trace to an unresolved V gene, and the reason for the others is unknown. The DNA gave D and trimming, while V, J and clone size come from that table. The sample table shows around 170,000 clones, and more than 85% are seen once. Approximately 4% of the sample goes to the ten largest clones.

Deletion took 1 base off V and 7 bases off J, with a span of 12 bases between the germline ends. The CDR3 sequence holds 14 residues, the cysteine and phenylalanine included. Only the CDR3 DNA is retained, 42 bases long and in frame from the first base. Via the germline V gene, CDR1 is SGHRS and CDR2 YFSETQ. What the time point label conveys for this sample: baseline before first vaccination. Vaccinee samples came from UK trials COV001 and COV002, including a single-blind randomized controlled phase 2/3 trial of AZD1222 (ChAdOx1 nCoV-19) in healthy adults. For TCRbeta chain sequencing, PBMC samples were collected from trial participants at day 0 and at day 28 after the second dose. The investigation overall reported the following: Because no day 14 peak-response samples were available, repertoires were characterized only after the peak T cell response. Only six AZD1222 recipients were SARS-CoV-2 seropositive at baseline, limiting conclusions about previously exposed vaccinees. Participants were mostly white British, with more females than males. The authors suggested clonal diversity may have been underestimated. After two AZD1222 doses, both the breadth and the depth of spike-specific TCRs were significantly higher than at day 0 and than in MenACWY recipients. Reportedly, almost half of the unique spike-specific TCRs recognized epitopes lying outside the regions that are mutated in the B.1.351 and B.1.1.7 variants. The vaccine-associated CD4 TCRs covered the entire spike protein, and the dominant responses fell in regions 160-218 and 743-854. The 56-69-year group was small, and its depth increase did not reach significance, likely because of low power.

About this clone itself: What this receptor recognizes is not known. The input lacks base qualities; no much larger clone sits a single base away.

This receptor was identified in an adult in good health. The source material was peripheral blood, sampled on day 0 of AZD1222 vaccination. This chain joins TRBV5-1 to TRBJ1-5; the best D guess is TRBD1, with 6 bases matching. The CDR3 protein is CASSLMGGGQPQHF. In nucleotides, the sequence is TGCGCCAGCAGCTTGATGGGGGGCGGGCAGCCCCAGCATTTT.